This passage covers 29 T cell receptor beta chains from one sample sequenced in a study of blood T cell repertoires in COVID-19 (dated by TCRdb to the early 2020s). The library relied on the immunoSEQ multiplex PCR assay. The immuneACCESS repertoire file appears here via TCRdb, limited to in-frame rearrangements. These files lack a portion of the clones; in checked studies, under half of the deficit traces to unresolved V genes, and the cause of the others is not known. In this sample the table shows 200,000 or so clones, roughly four fifths of which occur a single time. The biggest ten clones account for approximately 7.9% of the sample. The specimen sequenced was PBMCs or T cells enriched from blood (not recorded which). The receptors come from a middle-aged man who had recovered from COVID-19.

The J gene is TRBJ2-2, the V gene TRBV28, with unresolved D. The CDR3 is made up of 11 amino acids. V shed 5 bases and J shed 8 bases, with 6 bases lying between them. Per the germline V gene, CDR1 is MDHEN and CDR2 is SYDVKM. CDR3 in amino acids: CASSTKGELFF. The CDR3 DNA reads TGTGCCAGCAGTACAAAAGGGGAGCTGTTTTTT. The full variable domain, its missing parts supplied by reference TRBV28 and TRBJ2-2, is DVKVTQSSRYLVKRTGEKVFLECVQDMDHENMFWYRQDPGLGLRLIYFSYDVKMKEKGDIPEGYSVSREKKERFSLILESASTNQTSMYLCASSTKGELFFGEGSRLTVL.

The chain employs TRBV15 and TRBJ2-7; TRBD1 agrees at 7 bases. Unmatched junction bases numbered 5, after V lost 0 bases and J lost 3 bases. The CDR3 sequence is 15 residues long. Per germline, CDR1 LNHNV and CDR2 YYDKDF (reference sequence). CDR3 amino acids: CATSRDQAGGYEQYF. CDR3 nucleotide sequence: TGTGCCACCAGCAGAGATCAGGCAGGGGGCTACGAGCAGTACTTC.

The rearrangement joins TRBV3-1 (or the pseudogene TRBV3-2) to TRBJ2-2, with 9 nucleotides matching TRBD2. Looked up from germline, CDR1 is LGHDT and CDR2 is YNNKEL (reference sequence). This CDR3 spans 14 amino acids. V lost 3 bases to trimming and J lost 7 bases; unmatched junction nucleotides: 3. CDR3 DNA: TGTGCCAGCAGCCAGCGAGCGGGGGGCGGGGAGCTGTTTTTT. This sequence encodes CASSQRAGGGELFF.

In DNA form, the CDR3 reads TGTGCCAGCAGTGATCCCCGGAACTGCGGGCCCCAGCATTTT. This translates into CASSDPRNCGPQHF. The chain employs TRBV25-1 and TRBJ1-5; D gene ambiguous. Trimming stripped 3 bases from V and 9 bases from J, with 15 bases between. The CDR3 runs 14 residues. Germline V gene sequence: CDR1 MGHDK, CDR2 SYGVNS.

In this sample, this clone turned up a few times. V and J are TRBV2 and TRBJ1-2, with D unclear. V was trimmed by 1 base and J by 7 bases, leaving 13 bases between them. CDR3 length: 14 amino acids. Germline V gene lookup returns CDR1 SNHLY and CDR2 FYNNEI. The CDR3 reads CASSEDSVPGGYTF. In nucleotides, the CDR3 is TGTGCCAGCAGTGAAGACTCGGTTCCGGGTGGCTACACCTTC.

Turning to this clone: The junction does not match germline at one end; this may be a read error. Other DNA sequences in this sample translate to the same CDR3. The CDR3 coding sequence is TGTGCCAGTAGTGTGAGACTCATGCACGCGAACACCGGGGAACTGTTTTTT. Amino acid sequence: CASSVRLMHANTGELFF. The V call is TRBV19, the J call TRBJ2-2; a weak D match, TRBD2 (5 bases). Per germline, CDR1 LNHDA and CDR2 SQIVND (reference sequence). The CDR3 is 17 amino acids.

The sample holds a few counts of this clone. The chain uses TRBV7-9 and TRBJ2-7, with TRBD2 matching 13 bases. The length of the CDR3 is 14 residues. The V gene end was trimmed by 5 bases and the J gene end by 5 bases; junction bases not matched to a gene: 3. CDR1 SEHNR and CDR2 FQNEAQ come from the germline V gene (reference sequence). The DNA for the CDR3 is TGTGCCAGCAGCATCGGACTAGCGGGGGACGAGCAGTACTTC. This encodes CASSIGLAGDEQYF. Complete variable domain (other parts from reference TRBV7-9 and TRBJ2-7): DTGVSQNPRHKITKRGQNVTFRCDPISEHNRLYWYRQTLGQGPEFLTYFQNEAQLEKSRLLSDRFSAERPKGSFSTLEIQRTEQGDSAMYLCASSIGLAGDEQYFGPGTRLTVT.

The rearrangement links TRBV18 to TRBJ1-1; 7 bases agree with TRBD1. The CDR3 extends over 15 amino acids. V was pared by 4 bases and J by 4 bases, with 9 bases of the junction left unmatched. Germline CDR1 KGHSH, CDR2 LQKENI. CDR3 sequence (DNA): TGTGCCAGCTCACTACAGGGGCTCCAGGGCACTGAAGCTTTCTTT. It is translated as CASSLQGLQGTEAFF. Variable domain in full (rest from reference TRBV18 and TRBJ1-1): NAGVMQNPRHLVRRRGQEARLRCSPMKGHSHVYWYRQLPEEGLKFMVYLQKENIIDESGMPKERFSAEFPKEGPSILRIQQVVRGDSAAYFCASSLQGLQGTEAFFGQGTRLTVV.

The CDR3 here is CASSYSIAVYGYTF. CDR3 bases: TGTGCCAGCAGTTACTCGATAGCAGTCTATGGCTACACCTTC. The V gene is TRBV6-5, the J gene TRBJ1-2; no reliable D call. The CDR3 extends over 14 amino acids. V lost 0 bases and J 4 bases, leaving 9 bases between the germline ends. The germline V gene has CDR1 MNHEY and CDR2 SVGAGI.

The rearrangement joins TRBV19 to TRBJ1-6, with 9 bases that match TRBD1. The germline gives CDR1 LNHDA, CDR2 SQIVND (reference sequence). CDR3 length: 13 amino acids. V trimming: 8 bases; J trimming: 9 bases; junction bases outside the gene matches: 5. The chain's CDR3 is CASAGDRVSPLHF. The DNA for the CDR3 is TGTGCCAGTGCCGGGGACAGGGTTTCACCCCTCCACTTT.

The J gene is TRBJ1-5, the V gene TRBV28, with 9 nucleotides matching TRBD1. Trimming took 5 bases from V and 2 from J; bases not matched to a gene: 7. The germline V gene encodes CDR1 MDHEN and CDR2 SYDVKM. The CDR3 extends over 16 amino acids. The CDR3 nucleotides are TGTGCCAGCAGTACCGACAGGGGGTCGGGCAATCAGCCCCAGCATTTT. Translating it yields CASSTDRGSGNQPQHF.

The chain is built from TRBV27 and TRBJ2-3; 7 nucleotides agree with TRBD2. The CDR3 has 16 amino acids. The germline CDR1 and CDR2 sequences are MNHEY and SMNVEV (reference sequence). V lost 4 bases and J lost 0; bases outside the gene matches: 7. The chain's CDR3 is CASSSRPGGSTDTQYF. Written as DNA, the CDR3 is TGTGCCAGCAGTTCTCGACCGGGGGGAAGCACAGATACGCAGTATTTT.

The gene calls are TRBV7-2 and TRBJ1-5; the D is unclear. The germline CDR1 and CDR2 sequences are SGHTA and FQGNSA. The length of the CDR3 is 15 residues. V gave up 5 bases and J gave up 4 bases, with 15 bases separating them. The CDR3 reads CASSPTGSRNQPQHF. Here the CDR3 DNA reads TGTGCCAGCAGCCCCACCGGGTCCCGGAATCAGCCCCAGCATTTT.

The chain combines TRBV4-1 with TRBJ1-6; no reliable D call. V was trimmed by 0 bases and J by 4 bases, leaving 13 bases between them. The CDR3 contains 17 residues. Germline lookup yields CDR1 MGHRA and CDR2 YSYEKL. CDR3 DNA: TGCGCCAGCAGCCAAGATAACATGGGCGGGTATAATTCACCCCTCCACTTT. Amino acids: CASSQDNMGGYNSPLHF.

The genes are TRBV2 and TRBJ1-1; a weak D match, TRBD1 (5 bases). The CDR3 runs to 15 residues. The germline V gene encodes CDR1 SNHLY and CDR2 FYNNEI. V was pared by 7 bases and J by 4 bases, with 19 bases between. CDR3 nucleotides: TGTGCCAGCACCACCCGTGCGGGGCAGGGCACTGAAGCTTTCTTT. Translating it yields CASTTRAGQGTEAFF. Full variable domain (rest looked up from reference TRBV2 and TRBJ1-1): EPEVTQTPSHQVTQMGQEVILRCVPISNHLYFYWYRQILGQKVEFLVSFYNNEISEKSEIFDDQFSVERPDGSNFTLKIRSTKLEDSAMYFCASTTRAGQGTEAFFGQGTRLTVV.

CDR3: CASSARGSGGPGETQYF. The CDR3 DNA reads TGTGCCAGCAGTGCCCGGGGTAGCGGGGGGCCAGGAGAGACCCAGTACTTC. This chain joins TRBV28 and TRBJ2-5; TRBD2 matches 10 bases. The junction had 13 bases not matched to a gene; V was cut back by 5 bases and J by 4 bases. The CDR3 is made up of 17 amino acids. The germline V gene has CDR1 MDHEN and CDR2 SYDVKM.

This clone is a singleton in its sample. V usage is TRBV28 and J usage is TRBJ1-2, with D uncertain. This CDR3 is built from 12 residues. Germline CDR1 reads MDHEN; CDR2 reads SYDVKM. V was cut by 6 bases and J by 2 bases, with 7 bases left in between. Here the CDR3 DNA reads TGTGCCAGCAGGGCGGGGAACTATGGCTACACCTTC. Residues: CASRAGNYGYTF.

This sequence joins TRBV9 and TRBJ2-1; 12 bases are a match to TRBD2. The germline gives CDR1 SGDLS, CDR2 YYNGEE. V trimming: 4 bases; J trimming: 2 bases; junction bases outside the gene matches: 1. The CDR3 has 15 amino acids. The CDR3 DNA follows: TGTGCCAGCAGCCCTAGCGGGGGGGCCTACAATGAGCAGTTCTTC. Translation gives CASSPSGGAYNEQFF.

The genes are TRBV7-9 and TRBJ1-3; 9 bases line up with TRBD1. Germline CDR1 is SEHNR and CDR2 is FQNEAQ (reference sequence). J was trimmed by 4 bases and V by 5 bases; bases with no gene match: 12. This CDR3 has 17 amino acids. CDR3 nucleotide sequence: TGTGCCAGCAGCGTCACCGGGACAGGGAGGCGGGGAAACACCATATATTTT. Amino acid sequence: CASSVTGTGRRGNTIYF.

The chain recombines TRBV30 with TRBJ2-2; 7 bases map to TRBD2. Trimming removed 0 bases from V and 4 bases from J; junction bases left unmatched: 5. The germline V gene encodes CDR1 GTSNPN and CDR2 SVGIG (reference sequence). The CDR3 is 15 residues long. Here the CDR3 reads CAWSVGGFTTGELFF. The DNA for the CDR3 is TGTGCCTGGAGTGTGGGAGGGTTTACCACCGGGGAGCTGTTTTTT. Using reference TRBV30 and TRBJ2-2 for the parts outside the CDR3, the full variable domain is SQTIHQWPATLVQPVGSPLSLECTVEGTSNPNLYWYRQAAGRGLQLLFYSVGIGQISSEVPQNLSASRPQDRQFILSSKKLLLSDSGFYLCAWSVGGFTTGELFFGEGSRLTVL.

The chain has TRBV9 and TRBJ2-1; D may be TRBD2 (6 bases). The CDR3 length is 15 residues. The germline V gene has CDR1 SGDLS and CDR2 YYNGEE. V lost 2 bases to trimming and J lost 5 bases, with 14 bases between them. The CDR3, as DNA: TGTGCCAGCAGCGTCGGCCTCGGGACTCACAATGAGCAGTTCTTC. Translating it yields CASSVGLGTHNEQFF.

V usage is TRBV11-2 and J usage is TRBJ1-2; TRBD1 might be the D (5 bases). Germline-derived CDR1 and CDR2 are SGHAT and FQNNGV. V was shortened by 1 base and J by 4 bases, with 10 bases between the two germline ends. CDR3 length: 14 amino acids. The CDR3 loop is CASSLGQNLYGYTF. Here the CDR3 DNA reads TGTGCCAGCAGCTTAGGACAGAACCTCTATGGCTACACCTTC.

The rearrangement joins TRBV5-6 to TRBJ2-3; D gene unclear. This CDR3 region has 14 residues. Germline CDR1 reads SGHDT; CDR2 reads YYEEEE. The V and J ends lost 4 bases and 2 bases respectively, with 11 bases between them. As DNA, the CDR3 is TGTGCCAGCAGCCGTATGACTTACACAGATACGCAGTATTTT. Encoded protein: CASSRMTYTDTQYF. The full variable domain, in which reference TRBV5-6 and TRBJ2-3 provide the parts outside the CDR3, is DAGVTQSPTHLIKTRGQQVTLRCSPKSGHDTVSWYQQALGQGPQFIFQYYEEEERQRGNFPDRFSGHQFPNYSSELNVNALLLGDSALYLCASSRMTYTDTQYFGPGTRLTVL.

This clone was found once. This rearrangement joins TRBV19 to TRBJ1-2; perhaps TRBD1 as D (6 bases). The CDR3 is 14 amino acids. V lost 2 bases to trimming and J lost 2 bases, with 9 bases between them. Germline CDR1 LNHDA, CDR2 SQIVND (reference sequence). CDR3: CASSIRQANYGYTF. The CDR3 coding sequence is TGTGCCAGTAGTATAAGACAGGCGAACTATGGCTACACCTTC.

This sequence joins TRBV9 and TRBJ2-2; 9 bases map to TRBD2. The CDR3 has 18 residues. CDR1 and CDR2 (germline): SGDLS, YYNGEE. With 4 bases clipped from V and 0 bases from J, the junction kept 10 bases outside the gene matches. The CDR3 coding sequence is TGTGCCAGCAGCCTCCTACCGCCTAGCGGGACGAACACCGGGGAGCTGTTTTTT. It yields the protein CASSLLPPSGTNTGELFF.

The chain couples TRBV19 to TRBJ1-1; D might be TRBD1 (5 bases). Germline CDR1 LNHDA, CDR2 SQIVND (reference sequence). Trimming removed 5 bases from V and 5 bases from J, with 18 bases in between. The CDR3 length is 15 residues. CDR3 coding DNA: TGTGCCAGTAGTCCCCGCTTACCCGGGGGTACTGAAGCTTTCTTT. It yields the protein CASSPRLPGGTEAFF. The entire variable domain, with the rest obtained from reference TRBV19 and TRBJ1-1, is as follows: DGGITQSPKYLFRKEGQNVTLSCEQNLNHDAMYWYRQDPGQGLRLIYYSQIVNDFQKGDIAEGYSVSREKKESFPLTVTSAQKNPTAFYLCASSPRLPGGTEAFFGQGTRLTVV.

In nucleotides, the CDR3 is TGTGCCATCAGTGATGGAGGGGGCGGCGGAGCTTTCTTT. Translating gives CAISDGGGGGAFF. This chain uses TRBV10-3 with TRBJ1-1; 7 bases are shared with TRBD1. This CDR3 has 13 residues. Germline V gives CDR1 ENHRY, CDR2 SYGVKD. V was clipped by 3 bases and J by 10 bases; unmatched bases: 8.

Comments on this clone: Other DNA sequences within the sample encode an identical CDR3. The chain employs TRBV5-4 and TRBJ2-7; TRBD2 matches at 8 bases. CDR1 is SGHNT and CDR2 is YYREEE in the germline V gene (reference sequence). The CDR3 length is 14 residues. Trimming took 4 bases from V and 4 from J; bases not matched to a gene: 7. CDR3 loop: CASSLTSGGYEQYF. The CDR3, as DNA: TGTGCCAGCAGCCTCACTAGCGGTGGGTACGAGCAGTACTTC.

This clone was detected once. This chain links TRBV11-2 with TRBJ1-1; D uncertain. The CDR3 is 15 residues long. From germline, CDR1 is SGHAT and CDR2 FQNNGV. Between the trimmed V and J ends, which lost 2 bases and 1 base, there was a span of 11 bases. The CDR3 sequence: CASSLRSLGNTEAFF. The CDR3 DNA follows: TGTGCCAGCAGCTTACGTAGCTTAGGGAACACTGAAGCTTTCTTT.